This T cell receptor beta chain comes out of a study of shared clonotypes between healthy human individuals. Study findings and constraints: Depth of sequencing was expected to influence donor clonotype sharing.

The CDR3 is 15 residues long. V gave up 3 bases and J gave up 0 bases, with 9 bases separating them. Germline CDR1 reads SGHVS; CDR2 reads FQNEAQ. Assay execution proceeded at the deep level. Profiling relied on immunoSEQ multiplex PCR, and the TCRdb table lists in-frame clones only, not all of them. The table has about 480,000 clones, more than 65% seen once. To note about this clone: Its specificity is unknown.

The sequencing sample was made of PBMCs. This sequence originates from a woman in her forties in good health. Some clones in this sample may be carry-over from other donors' samples. The chain links TRBV7-8 to TRBJ2-1; D unresolved. CDR3 sequence (DNA): TGTGCCAGCAGCTTGGAAGGGTTCTCCTACAATGAGCAGTTCTTC. This gives the protein CASSLEGFSYNEQFF. The full variable domain, its missing parts supplied by reference TRBV7-8 and TRBJ2-1, is GAGVSQSPRYKVAKRGQDVALRCDPISGHVSLFWYQQALGQGPEFLTYFQNEAQLDKSGLPSDRFFAERPEGSVSTLKIQRTQQEDSAVYLCASSLEGFSYNEQFFGPGTRLTVL.